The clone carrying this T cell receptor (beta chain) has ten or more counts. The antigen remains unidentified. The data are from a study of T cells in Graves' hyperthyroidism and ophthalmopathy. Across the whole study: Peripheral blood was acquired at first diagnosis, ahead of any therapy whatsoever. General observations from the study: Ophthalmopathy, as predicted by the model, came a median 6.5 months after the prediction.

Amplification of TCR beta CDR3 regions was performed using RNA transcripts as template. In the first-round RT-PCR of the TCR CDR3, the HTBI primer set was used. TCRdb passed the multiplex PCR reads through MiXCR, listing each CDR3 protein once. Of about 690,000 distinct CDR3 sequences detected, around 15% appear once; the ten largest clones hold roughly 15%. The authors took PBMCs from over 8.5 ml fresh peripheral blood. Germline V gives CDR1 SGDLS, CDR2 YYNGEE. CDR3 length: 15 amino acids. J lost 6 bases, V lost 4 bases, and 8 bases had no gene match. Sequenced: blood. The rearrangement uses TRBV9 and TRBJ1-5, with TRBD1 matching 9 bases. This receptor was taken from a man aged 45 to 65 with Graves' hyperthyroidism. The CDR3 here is CASSNHRGLGQPQHF. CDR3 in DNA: TGTGCCAGCAGCAACCACAGGGGGCTGGGTCAGCCCCAGCATTTT. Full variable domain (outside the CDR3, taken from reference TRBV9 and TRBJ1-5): DSGVTQTPKHLITATGQRVTLRCSPRSGDLSVYWYQQSLDQGLQFLIQYYNGEERAKGNILERFSAQQFPDLHSELNLSSLELGDSALYFCASSNHRGLGQPQHFGDGTRLSIL.